This T cell receptor beta chain was identified in a study of blood T cell repertoires in COVID-19 (dated by TCRdb to 2018 to 2020). General notes on the study: Samples from collaborators originated in the United States, Italy and Spain and spanned both the acute and convalescent phases of COVID-19. The prospective study material was composed of cDNA or gDNA derived from T cells, B-cell-depleted T cells, or PBMCs. Subjects who had been exposed to COVID-19, were actively infected with it, or had recovered from it provided the deeply sampled blood TCRbeta repertoires that made up the dataset. The repertoires were released in a freely available public database meant as a resource for research on the immune response to SARS-CoV-2. Samples were obtained from the ongoing ImmuneRACE study (first 160 participants) and from 1,000 to 1,500 subjects provided by 6 global collaborators. A de-identified subject ID, COVID-19 status, age in years and sex were almost always included in the sample metadata. Where HLA class I and class II types were available, the types were taken from metadata supplied by the sample provider, not from assay-based typing. Overall results and qualifications from the work: The quantity of clinical and demographic metadata differed by source and by participant and was supplied without curation.

The collaborating institutions used their own protocols to collect whole blood in K2EDTA tubes. For TCRbeta analysis, collaborators shipped samples as frozen whole blood, isolated PBMCs, or DNA extracted from either of those sample types. Counted from cysteine to phenylalanine, this CDR3 has 15 amino acids. Here the CDR3 DNA is all that survives: 45 bases in frame from base 1. The V end gives up 4 bases and the J end 4 bases, leaving 4 bases in the junction not matched to a gene. CDR1 and CDR2, looked up from the germline V gene, are MRHNA and SNTAGT. About this clone itself: There is no known antigen for this receptor. Per-nucleotide qualities are absent, and no much larger clonotype sits a single base away.

TCRbeta CDR3 regions were amplified from genomic DNA by means of the immunoSEQ Assay, a bias-controlled multiplex PCR. Under the source paper's analysis protocol: The number of nucleated cells in each sample was estimated by amplification of reference gene primers within the assay. To quantify the absolute abundance of each unique TCRbeta CDR3 rearrangement, sequence reads were collapsed and filtered. For each sample, productive Simpson clonality was calculated as the square root of Simpson's diversity index across productive rearrangements. Entries here come from immuneACCESS through TCRdb and include only in-frame sequences with V and J called. Some clones fail to appear in such tables; in the studies checked, an unresolved V gene covers under half of the shortfall, and the cause of the remainder is unknown. V and J calls and clone size follow that table, whereas D and trimming were derived from the DNA. The sample profile shows fewer than 350,000 clones; around 90% of them were found once. Clones ranked in the top ten supply less than 10% of the sample.

This clonotype was obtained from a man aged 18 to 29 with active or convalescent COVID-19. Sequencing input: peripheral blood. The chain was built from TRBV6-4 and TRBJ2-1, with 10 middle bases fitting TRBD2. The bases are TGTGCCAGCAGTGTTGGTAGCGGGGGGTACAATGAGCAGTTCTTC. It is translated as CASSVGSGGYNEQFF.